These T cell receptor beta chains were read from a single sample in a study of Graves' ophthalmopathy and Graves' hyperthyroidism. TCRdb re-called the multiplex PCR reads with MiXCR, one entry per CDR3 protein. Here the sample spans approximately 160,000 distinct CDR3 sequences, around 39% being singletons. Sequencing used peripheral blood. The receptors come from a man aged 25-40 years with Graves' ophthalmopathy. Both conserved end residues are trimmed from each CDR3. Each record gives: CDR3 length, D gene, J gene, V gene, CDR3 protein. The D gene is left open where the match is weak.

11	.	TRBJ1-1	TRBV7-2	ASGFSPGTRFF
12	TRBD1	TRBJ2-5	TRBV20-1	SAAGTAIQETQY
13	.	TRBJ2-7	TRBV27	ASSSLGAGSYEQY
11	.	TRBJ1-1	TRBV7-9	ASSPPEAGWAF
14	TRBD1	TRBJ1-1	TRBV6-2/TRBV6-3	ASSFRTGTGNTEAF
14	.	TRBJ1-2	TRBV11-1	ASSSPAGGSGYGYT
13	.	TRBJ1-1	TRBV27	ASSLAPGVWSEAF
12	.	TRBJ2-7	TRBV11-2	ASSLVGTGIEQY
11	.	TRBJ2-5	TRBV19	ASSTSGRETQY
9	.	TRBJ2-7	TRBV28	ASSSVWVQY
12	.	TRBJ1-1	TRBV4-1	ASSQEAYSTEAF
12	.	TRBJ2-5	TRBV29-1	SVEGDIIRETQY
12	.	TRBJ1-1	TRBV6-1	ASAYREKNTEAF
13	.	TRBJ1-2	TRBV30	AWINLGARHYGYT
12	.	TRBJ1-1	TRBV12-3/TRBV12-4	ASSSETSGAEAF
13	.	TRBJ1-3	TRBV19	ASSPPTGSGNTIY
13	TRBD2	TRBJ2-7	TRBV19	ASSTQTSGPYEQY
17	.	TRBJ2-7	TRBV28	ASSLPPPWGERPTYEQY
12	.	TRBJ2-7	TRBV7-2	ASSLSQGGYEQY
15	TRBD2	TRBJ2-2	TRBV7-3	ASSLAGGPWGTGELF
11	TRBD1	TRBJ1-1	TRBV11-2	ASSQAGQGEAF
12	.	TRBJ2-6	TRBV9	ASSPNSGANVLT
13	.	TRBJ1-5	TRBV5-1	ASSLRLGGGQPQH
13	.	TRBJ1-2	TRBV6-1	ATVLRGTPASGYT
11	.	TRBJ2-5	TRBV6-2/TRBV6-3	ASSYVALGTQY
11	.	TRBJ1-1	TRBV12-3/TRBV12-4	ASTLSGGTEAF
11	.	TRBJ2-4	TRBV15	ATSYGMSDIQY
10	.	TRBJ1-3	TRBV18	ASSPPGNTIY
11	.	TRBJ1-1	TRBV18	ASSTTKGTEAF
13	TRBD2	TRBJ2-4	TRBV20-1	SARVVAGIKNIQY
12	.	TRBJ2-5	TRBV6-1	ASRGGPGRETQY
14	.	TRBJ2-2	TRBV6-5	ASSYLWTSNTGELF
11	.	TRBJ1-2	TRBV20-1	SARDRGPGGYT
14	TRBD2	TRBJ2-5	TRBV6-5	ASSPIAGGRGETQY
12	TRBD1	TRBJ1-1	TRBV12-3/TRBV12-4	ASSEHRGSTEAF
14	.	TRBJ1-1	TRBV12-3/TRBV12-4	ASSLTGPRGITEAF
12	.	TRBJ1-1	TRBV6-2/TRBV6-3	ASSWGQRNTEAF
11	TRBD1	TRBJ2-7	TRBV12-3/TRBV12-4	ASRMGQGYEQY
9	.	TRBJ2-4	TRBV5-1	ASTEANIQY
15	TRBD1	TRBJ2-7	TRBV27	ASSRVPGQGIGYEQY
13	TRBD1	TRBJ2-7	TRBV25-1	ASSLSGTGSYEQY
13	TRBD1	TRBJ2-5	TRBV7-2	ASSSSGTEGKTQY
13	TRBD1	TRBJ2-3	TRBV6-4	ASSDGGQGSDTQY
10	TRBD2	TRBJ2-5	TRBV7-2	ASSPPGGTQY
11	TRBD2	TRBJ2-2	TRBV28	ASSLGGSGELF
14	TRBD2	TRBJ2-7	TRBV28	ASSLFPAGRSGEQY
14	.	TRBJ1-2	TRBV6-5	ASSYLSRAHNYGYT
11	TRBD1	TRBJ1-2	TRBV12-3/TRBV12-4	ASAGTDLYGYT
12	.	TRBJ1-2	TRBV28	ASSLSGDRYGYT
14	.	TRBJ2-7	TRBV12-3/TRBV12-4	ASSPRQDVSSYEQY
10	.	TRBJ2-5	TRBV20-1	SARVRGETQY
12	.	TRBJ2-5	TRBV7-2	ASSLDHGEETQY